A selection of T cell receptor beta chains follows, all from one sample in a study of T cell responses to AZD1222 COVID-19 vaccine. Libraries were prepared by immunoSEQ multiplex PCR; TCRdb keeps only in-frame clonotypes and omits some of them. Here the sample spans 65,000 to 75,000 clones, roughly 82% being singletons. The input for sequencing was peripheral blood, taken on day 0 of AZD1222 vaccination. All receptors derive from an adult in good health. The CDR3 runs from the conserved cysteine through the conserved F or W. Fields, in order: D gene, J gene, clone size, V gene, CDR3 protein, CDR3 DNA. D genes are given only for firm matches. Size is omitted from some rows. Given values are once, few, many or a class for expanded clones.

-,TRBJ1-5,-,TRBV6-6,CASRDLANNQPQHF,TGTGCCAGCAGGGATCTCGCGAACAATCAGCCCCAGCATTTT
-,TRBJ1-1,-,TRBV19,CASSIGNTEAFF,TGTGCCAGTAGTATCGGGAACACTGAAGCTTTCTTT
-,TRBJ2-3,-,TRBV3-1/TRBV3-2,CASSQAAWGNTQYF,TGTGCCAGCAGCCAAGCCGCCTGGGGAAATACGCAGTATTTT
TRBD1,TRBJ1-6,-,TRBV6-5,CASSWEGTENSPLHF,TGTGCCAGCTCCTGGGAGGGGACAGAAAATTCACCCCTCCACTTT
-,TRBJ2-1,-,TRBV10-3,CAISEPTSREQFF,TGTGCCATCAGTGAGCCCACTAGCCGTGAGCAGTTCTTC
-,TRBJ2-7,-,TRBV7-9,CASSLGGDYEQYF,TGTGCCAGCAGCTTAGGCGGGGACTACGAGCAGTACTTC
-,TRBJ1-1,few,TRBV7-9,CASSPLNTNTEAFF,TGTGCCAGCAGCCCCCTGAATACGAACACTGAAGCTTTCTTT
TRBD2,TRBJ2-5,once,TRBV9,CASSVVESGGAAGETQYF,TGTGCCAGCAGCGTAGTGGAGAGCGGGGGGGCCGCCGGAGAGACCCAGTACTTC
TRBD1,TRBJ1-4,few,TRBV4-1,CASSQEGDRGLANEKLFF,TGCGCCAGCAGCCAAGAAGGGGACAGGGGGTTAGCTAATGAAAAACTGTTTTTT
-,TRBJ2-7,-,TRBV2,CASRNRAGEIGEQYF,TGTGCCAGCAGAAACCGGGCAGGGGAGATAGGCGAGCAGTACTTC
-,TRBJ2-3,once,TRBV7-9,CASSLGGHSTDTQYF,TGTGCCAGCAGCTTAGGGGGACACAGCACAGATACGCAGTATTTT
-,TRBJ2-5,-,TRBV4-2,CASSPDSQETQYF,TGTGCCAGCAGCCCGGACAGCCAAGAGACCCAGTACTTC
-,TRBJ2-5,-,TRBV7-9,CASTESRGLETQYF,TGTGCCAGCACCGAGAGTCGGGGTTTGGAGACCCAGTACTTC
-,TRBJ1-1,-,TRBV19,CASRNTGGPEAFF,TGTGCCAGTAGAAACACAGGTGGGCCTGAAGCTTTCTTT
-,TRBJ2-7,-,TRBV19,CASRPERLSYEQYF,TGTGCCAGCAGACCTGAGCGTCTCTCCTACGAGCAGTACTTC
-,TRBJ1-6,-,TRBV19,CASSVYPPYNSPLHF,TGTGCCAGTAGCGTATATCCACCATATAATTCACCCCTCCACTTT
-,TRBJ2-7,-,TRBV27,CASSLSNSYEQYF,TGTGCCAGCAGTTTATCTAACTCCTACGAGCAGTACTTC
TRBD1,TRBJ1-6,-,TRBV19,CASSSLTGNNSPLHF,TGTGCCAGTAGTTCCTTGACAGGGAATAATTCACCCCTCCACTTT
-,TRBJ2-5,-,TRBV7-2,CASSPRSQVGAGQETQYF,TGTGCCAGCAGCCCTCGTAGCCAAGTGGGGGCCGGCCAAGAGACCCAGTACTTC
TRBD1,TRBJ1-1,-,TRBV19,CATRQGNTEAFF,TGTGCCACCCGACAGGGAAACACTGAAGCTTTCTTT
TRBD1,TRBJ1-3,-,TRBV5-5,CASSYRGPSVASGNTIYF,TGTGCCAGCAGCTACAGGGGTCCGTCCGTGGCCTCTGGAAACACCATATATTTT
TRBD1,TRBJ2-1,-,TRBV28,CASSLYDRGLNEQFF,TGTGCCAGCAGTTTATACGACAGGGGGCTCAATGAGCAGTTCTTC
TRBD1,TRBJ1-4,-,TRBV15,CATSSTPRGNEKLFF,TGTGCCACCAGCTCGACGCCCAGGGGGAATGAAAAACTGTTTTTT
-,TRBJ1-3,-,TRBV15,CATSRDWGSSGNTIYF,TGTGCCACCAGCAGAGATTGGGGGAGCTCTGGAAACACCATATATTTT
TRBD1,TRBJ2-7,-,TRBV11-2,CASSSFRGRGYEQYF,TGTGCCAGCAGCTCTTTCAGGGGGCGCGGGTACGAGCAGTACTTC
-,TRBJ2-3,once,TRBV28,CASSYKRNTQYF,TGTGCCAGCAGCTACAAACGGAATACGCAGTATTTT
-,TRBJ1-6,-,TRBV3-1/TRBV3-2,CASSQDLIRLHF,TGTGCCAGCAGCCAAGATTTGATCAGGCTCCACTTT
TRBD1,TRBJ2-5,once,TRBV5-1,CASSVQGRQETQYF,TGCGCCAGCAGCGTACAGGGGCGCCAAGAGACCCAGTACTTC
-,TRBJ2-7,-,TRBV11-1,CASSLATSYEQYF,TGTGCCAGCAGCTTAGCGACTTCCTACGAGCAGTACTTC
TRBD1,TRBJ1-6,-,TRBV6-2/TRBV6-3,CASSRDRNSPLHF,TGTGCCAGCAGCCGGGACAGGAATTCACCCCTCCACTTT
TRBD2,TRBJ2-2,once,TRBV7-3,CASSLTSGGPTNTGELFF,TGTGCCAGCAGCCTGACTAGCGGGGGACCTACGAACACCGGGGAGCTGTTTTTT
TRBD2,TRBJ2-3,-,TRBV2,CASSVLAGASTDTQYF,TGTGCCAGCAGTGTACTAGCGGGGGCAAGCACAGATACGCAGTATTTT
-,TRBJ2-7,-,TRBV19,CASQGTLSYEQYF,TGTGCCAGTCAGGGGACTCTTTCCTACGAGCAGTACTTC